The sequence of this T cell receptor (beta chain) was determined in a study of glioma-infiltrating T cells. Study observations and caveats: Non-neoplastic patients had below-expected tissue-blood divergence, while all gliomas exceeded expectation.

The CDR3 has 12 residues. V dropped 9 bases and J dropped 4 bases, with 12 bases sitting between them. Germline V gives CDR1 SNHLY, CDR2 FYNNEI. The iRepertoire nested amplicon-rescue multiplex PCR amplified TCR alpha and beta CDR3s from RNA. TCRdb independently ran MiXCR on the multiplex PCR reads; one entry per CDR3 protein. The sample records 100,000 to 150,000 distinct CDR3 sequences, around 25% being singletons. In regard to this clonotype: Its antigen remains unidentified.

Sequencing input: glioma tissue, nonneoplastic brain tissue, or PBMCs (not recorded which). V gene TRBV2 combines with J gene TRBJ1-2, with D uncertain. This sequence originates from a human donor with low-grade glioma or glioblastoma, undergoing nonglioma brain surgery, or in good health (not recorded which). Here the CDR3 DNA reads TGTGCCAGGCAGGAGGTTGGCTATGGCTACACCTTC. Its translation: CARQEVGYGYTF.